Detailed here is one TCR beta chain. Libraries were prepared by immunoSEQ multiplex PCR; TCRdb keeps only in-frame clonotypes and omits some of them. The sample comprises about 89,000 clones, about 92% of which are singletons, and more than 2% rests with the top ten. The entry originates in a study of T cell changes during pregnancy in multiple sclerosis. This TCR came from a female donor in good health, enrolled as a control in a pregnancy study. This specimen was peripheral blood, taken after pregnancy.

The CDR3 sequence is CASSLAGGPEAFF. DNA for the CDR3: TGCGCCAGCAGCTTGGCGGGGGGACCAGAAGCTTTCTTT. The chain uses TRBV5-1 and TRBJ1-1, with TRBD1 as a possible D gene (5 bases). The germline V gene has CDR1 SGHRS and CDR2 YFSETQ. The CDR3 runs 13 residues. Trimming removed 0 bases from V and 8 bases from J, with 11 bases in between.